A single sample is the source of the 15 T cell receptor beta chains below, sequenced in a study of T cell responses to AZD1222 COVID-19 vaccine. The table came from immunoSEQ multiplex PCR; TCRdb's copy has only in-frame clones and leaves some out. Of approximately 150,000 clones in the sample, approximately 90% are singletons; the top ten hold 2.5% to 3%. Specimen: peripheral blood, collected on day 0 of AZD1222 vaccination. These receptors were collected from an adult in good health.

This rearrangement joins TRBV6-5 to TRBJ1-3; D may be TRBD1 (5 bases). CDR3 length: 14 residues. The germline CDR1 and CDR2 sequences are MNHEY and SVGAGI. The V gene lost 6 bases and the J gene lost 0 bases, with 9 bases spanning the gap. This CDR3 reads CASRLDTSGNTIYF. CDR3 nucleotide sequence: TGTGCCAGCAGGTTGGACACCTCTGGAAACACCATATATTTT.

The V and J genes are TRBV12-3 or TRBV12-4 and TRBJ2-3; D not resolved. Trimming stripped 4 bases from V and 6 bases from J, with 8 bases between. The CDR3 has 12 amino acids. This CDR3 is CASSYASDTQYF. DNA for the CDR3: TGTGCCAGCAGTTATGCATCCGATACGCAGTATTTT.

V gene TRBV7-3 combines with J gene TRBJ2-3; 7 bases map to TRBD2. The germline V gene has CDR1 SGHTA and CDR2 FQGTGA. The CDR3 extends over 15 amino acids. The J segment lost 1 base and the V segment lost 5 bases, leaving 6 bases of the junction unmatched. As DNA, the CDR3 is TGTGCCAGCAGCCGCAGCGCGGGGGGCACAGATACGCAGTATTTT. This gives the protein CASSRSAGGTDTQYF.

The V and J genes are TRBV5-1 and TRBJ2-7, with D tentatively TRBD1 (6 bases). CDR1 and CDR2 (germline): SGHRS, YFSETQ. Deletions cut 7 bases from V and 7 bases from J, with 21 bases between. This CDR3 spans 14 amino acids. The DNA for the CDR3 is TGCGCCAGCTCGCGTGGGGGCAGTTCTGGAGAGCAGTACTTC. The encoded protein is CASSRGGSSGEQYF.

The chain uses TRBV3-1 (or the pseudogene TRBV3-2) and TRBJ2-3; 10 bases agree with TRBD2. Germline values: CDR1 LGHDT, CDR2 YNNKEL (reference sequence). This CDR3 region has 15 residues. Germline trimming cut 7 bases from V and 6 bases from J; bases unmatched to any gene: 10. CDR3 loop: CASTERSGLADTQYF. The CDR3 region has the DNA TGTGCCAGCACCGAAAGGTCGGGACTAGCGGATACGCAGTATTTT.

This clone occurred once. This sequence joins TRBV10-3 and TRBJ2-7; 9 nucleotides align to TRBD1. The V segment lost 8 bases and the J segment 2 bases; nucleotides outside the gene matches: 7. The germline V gene encodes CDR1 ENHRY and CDR2 SYGVKD. The CDR3 extends over 14 amino acids. As DNA, the CDR3 is TGTGCCATCCAGGGCGGGACAGGGACCTACGAGCAGTACTTC. It is translated as CAIQGGTGTYEQYF.

The V call is TRBV5-1, the J call TRBJ2-3; no clear D. CDR1 and CDR2 (germline): SGHRS, YFSETQ. The V and J ends lost 5 bases and 3 bases respectively, with 10 bases between them. The CDR3 runs to 13 residues. CDR3 sequence (DNA): TGCGCCAGCAGATCGGCGCTAACAGATACGCAGTATTTT. Amino acids: CASRSALTDTQYF.

The chain uses TRBV19 and TRBJ2-7, with 9 bases lining up with TRBD2. The V segment lost 8 bases and the J segment 2 bases; nucleotides outside the gene matches: 7. The germline CDR1 and CDR2 sequences are LNHDA and SQIVND (reference sequence). This CDR3 is built from 14 residues. CDR3 protein: CASGPSGGPYEQYF. CDR3 DNA: TGTGCCAGTGGGCCCAGCGGGGGGCCCTACGAGCAGTACTTC.

The chain combines TRBV6-6 with TRBJ2-3; tentatively, D is TRBD2 (6 bases). The CDR3 is 14 amino acids. V was pared by 7 bases and J by 1 base, with 12 bases between. Germline V gene data show CDR1 as MNHNY and CDR2 as SVGAGI (reference sequence). CDR3 loop: CASIAQRGTDTQYF. CDR3 coding DNA: TGTGCCAGCATCGCCCAGCGGGGCACAGATACGCAGTATTTT.

The chain links TRBV5-6 to TRBJ1-1, with D tentatively TRBD1 (5 bases). This CDR3 comprises 15 residues. Trimming removed 4 bases from V and 5 bases from J, with 18 bases in between. Germline V gene lookup returns CDR1 SGHDT and CDR2 YYEEEE. CDR3 residues: CASSDRIGGLTEAFF. The CDR3 nucleotides read TGTGCCAGCAGCGACCGGATTGGGGGTTTGACTGAAGCTTTCTTT.

The rearrangement joins TRBV6-5 to TRBJ1-2; 7 bases are a match to TRBD1. J gave up 8 bases and V 5 bases, and 8 bases lay outside the gene matches. Germline loops: CDR1 MNHEY, CDR2 SVGAGI. The CDR3 totals 13 residues. DNA of the CDR3: TGTGCCAGCAGTAAACAGGGGAATGGCGGCTACACCTTC. It specifies CASSKQGNGGYTF.

V and J are TRBV9 and TRBJ2-3; perhaps TRBD2 as D (5 bases). V lost 3 bases to trimming and J lost 3 bases, with 11 bases between them. Per the germline V gene, CDR1 is SGDLS and CDR2 is YYNGEE. The length of the CDR3 is 14 residues. CDR3 region: CASSADGVTDTQYF. CDR3 nucleotides: TGTGCCAGCAGCGCCGACGGGGTTACAGATACGCAGTATTTT.

This chain links TRBV5-1 with TRBJ1-2, with TRBD1 identical over 10 bases. CDR3 length: 14 amino acids. Looked up from germline, CDR1 is SGHRS and CDR2 is YFSETQ. V was clipped by 6 bases and J by 4 bases; unmatched bases: 6. The CDR3 nucleotides read TGCGCCAGCAAAGGGACAGGGGACCTCTATGGCTACACCTTC. Its protein is CASKGTGDLYGYTF.

V is TRBV4-3 and J is TRBJ2-1, with D unclear. Germline CDR1 LGHNA, CDR2 YSLEER. The length of the CDR3 is 17 residues. Trimming pared 0 bases from V and 0 bases from J, leaving 12 bases between. CDR3 DNA: TGCGCCAGCAGCCAAGATATCGCGGCGAGCTCCTACAATGAGCAGTTCTTC. Its translation: CASSQDIAASSYNEQFF.

The gene calls are TRBV14 and TRBJ1-6; D possibly corresponds to TRBD1 (5 bases). The ends were cut back, 5 bases at V and 4 bases at J, with 12 bases in the middle. The CDR3 contains 15 residues. Looked up from germline, CDR1 is SGHDN and CDR2 is FVKESK. The CDR3 region is CASSSTTAYNSPLHF. The CDR3 DNA reads as TGTGCCAGCAGCTCGACGACAGCATATAATTCACCCCTCCACTTT.